Below are 30 T cell receptor beta chains sequenced from a single sample in a study of spatial heterogeneity in lung cancer. Findings and limits, study-wide: Mutation counts in tumors were tracked by counts of expanded intratumoral alpha and beta TCRs.

One entry per CDR3 protein results from TCRdb running MiXCR on the 5' RACE reads. The sample consists of approximately 13,000 distinct CDR3 sequences, over 4.5% of them appearing once. As to time point: sample taken at primary tumor resection. What these receptors recognize is not known. The sequencing here drew on lung tumor tissue, taken at surgery. These receptors all come from a male donor with early-stage non-small cell lung cancer.

This clonotype was observed at least ten times. This beta chain slipped into a library made for alpha chains as a stray read, so its size is not meaningful. V gene TRBV20-1 combines with J gene TRBJ1-2, with D unclear. Deletions cut 0 bases from V and 2 bases from J, with 7 bases between. Germline V gene lookup returns CDR1 DFQATT and CDR2 SNEGSKA (reference sequence). This CDR3 region has 13 residues. The CDR3: CSARDLENYGYTF. CDR3 coding DNA: TGCAGTGCTAGAGATCTAGAAAACTATGGCTACACCTTC.

This clonotype was seen ten or more times. A library prepared for alpha chains yielded this beta chain as an off-target read; its size is of little meaning. The chain recombines TRBV10-3 with TRBJ1-2; D possibly corresponds to TRBD1 (6 bases). The CDR3 spans 13 residues. V lost 9 bases and J 3 bases, leaving 14 bases between the germline ends. CDR1 is ENHRY, CDR2 SYGVKD, per germline. In nucleotides, the CDR3 is TGTGCCATACTACAGGGAGGGGACTATGGCTACACCTTC. This translates into CAILQGGDYGYTF.

This clonotype showed up just a few times. The library was prepared for alpha chains; this beta chain is a stray read, so its frequency means little. V gene TRBV20-1 combines with J gene TRBJ2-3; 13 nucleotides agree with TRBD2. Germline V gene lookup returns CDR1 DFQATT and CDR2 SNEGSKA (reference sequence). V shed 5 bases and J 3 bases; nucleotides not matched to a gene: 5. The CDR3 covers 15 residues. The CDR3 spells CSASGTSGETDTQYF. The CDR3 region has the DNA TGCAGTGCTTCCGGGACTAGCGGGGAAACAGATACGCAGTATTTT.

In its sample, this clonotype was seen many times. Since it is a stray read in a library aimed at alpha chains, this beta chain has a size that is not meaningful. V gene TRBV19 combines with J gene TRBJ2-7; the D gene could be TRBD1 or TRBD2 (6 bases each). The CDR3 consists of 13 residues. V was trimmed by 5 bases and J by 2 bases, leaving 10 bases between them. In germline, CDR1 is LNHDA, CDR2 SQIVND (reference sequence). CDR3: CASSGRGPYEQYF. CDR3 nucleotide sequence: TGTGCCAGTAGTGGCCGGGGGCCCTACGAGCAGTACTTC.

This clonotype has ten or more counts. This beta chain slipped into a library made for alpha chains as a stray read, so its size is not meaningful. The V gene is TRBV27, the J gene TRBJ1-1; D is undetermined. The CDR3 length is 16 residues. Trimming cost V 3 bases and J 3 bases, with 17 bases left between them. Germline assignment: CDR1 MNHEY and CDR2 SMNVEV (reference sequence). In DNA form, the CDR3 reads TGTGCCAGCAGTTTCGGTTTTCGGGGTTTCGACACTGAAGCTTTCTTT. Protein: CASSFGFRGFDTEAFF.

This clonotype is labeled as medium-sized. Being off target in a library aimed at alpha chains, this beta chain has a size of little meaning. CDR3 sequence (DNA): TGCGCCAGCAGCCAAGAGCCGCGCACGCAGTATTTT. Translating it yields CASSQEPRTQYF. The chain employs TRBV4-1 and TRBJ2-3; the D is unclear. The CDR3 covers 12 residues. V was clipped by 0 bases and J by 9 bases, with 7 bases between them. Germline CDR1 is MGHRA and CDR2 is YSYEKL.

This clonotype was seen many times. This beta chain represents an off-target read in a library built for alpha chains; its size is of limited meaning. The rearrangement uses TRBV29-1 and TRBJ2-1, with D unresolved. From germline, CDR1 is SQVTM and CDR2 ANQGSEA. V shed 7 bases and J shed 0 bases, with 10 bases lying between them. The CDR3 is 13 residues long. This chain's CDR3 is CSGHMSSYNEQFF. The CDR3 DNA reads TGCAGCGGGCATATGAGCTCCTACAATGAGCAGTTCTTC.

This clonotype was picked up a small number of times. With the library built for alpha chains, this beta chain is off target and its frequency is not meaningful. Here the CDR3 reads CAISDPAGLAETQYF. As DNA, the CDR3 is TGTGCCATCAGTGACCCCGCCGGGCTAGCTGAGACCCAGTACTTC. The chain employs TRBV10-3 and TRBJ2-5; D is perhaps TRBD2 (5 bases). Trimming pared 3 bases from V and 5 bases from J, leaving 16 bases between. Germline V lookup: CDR1 ENHRY, CDR2 SYGVKD. This CDR3 spans 15 amino acids.

This clonotype was observed many times. This beta chain is a stray sequence in a library constructed for alpha chains; its clone size is not meaningful. This chain connects TRBV20-1 to TRBJ1-1, with D perhaps matching TRBD1 (6 bases). V was shortened by 5 bases and J by 3 bases, with 19 bases between the two germline ends. The CDR3 has 15 residues. The germline V gene encodes CDR1 DFQATT and CDR2 SNEGSKA (reference sequence). The CDR3 coding sequence is TGCAGTGCTCCCTACTCACAGGGAGACGACACTGAAGCTTTCTTT. It encodes CSAPYSQGDDTEAFF.

This clonotype was seen repeatedly, ten times or more. The size of this beta chain means little, since it is a stray read in a library made for alpha chains. The chain joins TRBV7-2 to TRBJ2-5; D not resolved. The CDR3 has 14 amino acids. Germline CDR1 and CDR2: SGHTA and FQGNSA. Trimming took 6 bases from V and 3 from J, leaving 14 bases between them. CDR3 amino acids: CASSQQSWEETQYF. In DNA form, the CDR3 reads TGTGCCAGCAGTCAACAGTCGTGGGAAGAGACCCAGTACTTC.

This clonotype was seen more than once but under ten times. This beta chain represents an off-target read in a library built for alpha chains; its size is of limited meaning. This chain joins TRBV30 and TRBJ2-1; D not resolved. Between the trimmed V and J ends, which lost 2 bases and 7 bases, there was a span of 3 bases. The germline V gene encodes CDR1 GTSNPN and CDR2 SVGIG (reference sequence). The CDR3 sequence is 10 residues long. CDR3: CAWSWNEQFF. CDR3 nucleotides: TGTGCCTGGAGTTGGAATGAGCAGTTCTTC.

This clonotype has a count of ten or more. The library was built for alpha chains, so this beta chain is an off-target read and its size means little. V gene TRBV4-2 combines with J gene TRBJ1-5; 8 bases fit TRBD1. CDR1 is LGHNA and CDR2 is YNFKEQ in the germline V gene. The V and J ends lost 4 bases and 0 bases, in that order; junction bases with no gene match: 5. This CDR3 contains 16 residues. The CDR3 protein is CASSREQGDSNQPQHF. The CDR3 region has the DNA TGTGCCAGCAGCCGAGAACAGGGGGATAGCAATCAGCCCCAGCATTTT.

This clonotype was detected ten times or more. This beta chain is off target for a library built for alpha chains, so its abundance means little. The rearrangement uses TRBV7-2 and TRBJ2-5, with D maybe TRBD1 (6 bases). Trimming took 4 bases from V and 4 from J, leaving 13 bases between them. Germline lookup yields CDR1 SGHTA and CDR2 FQGNSA. This CDR3 is 14 amino acids long. DNA of the CDR3: TGTGCCAGCAGCTCCGGACAGAACCTAGAGACCCAGTACTTC. Translating gives CASSSGQNLETQYF.

This clonotype has a count of ten or more. This beta chain appears as a stray read in a library generated for alpha chains; its size is not informative. The V gene is TRBV11-1, the J gene TRBJ1-5; no clear D gene. Looked up from germline, CDR1 is SGHAT and CDR2 is FQDESV (reference sequence). V lost 3 bases to trimming and J lost 4 bases, with 7 bases between them. CDR3 length: 13 residues. The chain's CDR3 is CASSFTANQPQHF. CDR3 bases: TGTGCCAGCAGCTTCACAGCAAATCAGCCCCAGCATTTT. Drawing the rest from reference TRBV11-1 and TRBJ1-5, the complete variable domain is EAEVAQSPRYKITEKSQAVAFWCDPISGHATLYWYRQILGQGPELLVQFQDESVVDDSQLPKDRFSAERLKGVDSTLKIQPAELGDSAMYLCASSFTANQPQHFGDGTRLSIL.

This clonotype came up many times. The library was prepared for alpha chains; this beta chain is a stray read, so its frequency means little. CDR3 nucleotides: TGTGCCATCAGTGGGCTAGCGGGGGACTCAGAGACCCAGTACTTC. Amino acid sequence: CAISGLAGDSETQYF. This sequence joins TRBV10-3 and TRBJ2-5, with TRBD2 matching 10 bases. CDR1 and CDR2 (germline): ENHRY, SYGVKD. The ends lost 4 bases at V and 4 bases at J; junction bases unmatched: 6. The CDR3 length is 15 residues.

At least ten counts were recorded for this clonotype. Because this beta chain is a stray read in a library intended to capture alpha chains, its abundance should not be given much weight. This sequence joins TRBV7-2 and TRBJ2-1, with TRBD2 identical over 11 bases. The CDR3 has 15 residues. Germline CDR1 reads SGHTA; CDR2 reads FQGNSA. Trimming cost V 5 bases and J 2 bases; bases outside gene matches: 2. CDR3 protein: CASSELAGAYNEQFF. CDR3 nucleotides: TGTGCCAGCAGCGAACTAGCGGGGGCCTACAATGAGCAGTTCTTC.

This clonotype was found many times. Being off target in a library aimed at alpha chains, this beta chain has a size of little meaning. The V gene is TRBV10-3, the J gene TRBJ2-3, with a possible D match to TRBD1 (6 bases). The germline CDR1 and CDR2 sequences are ENHRY and SYGVKD. This CDR3 region has 14 residues. Trimming cost V 5 bases and J 4 bases, with 13 bases left between them. CDR3 in amino acids: CAISIGQWADTQYF. CDR3 DNA sequence: TGTGCCATCAGTATCGGACAGTGGGCAGATACGCAGTATTTT.

This clonotype was seen only a few times. This beta chain slipped into a library made for alpha chains as a stray read, so its size is not meaningful. The chain recombines TRBV13 with TRBJ2-7, with D perhaps TRBD1 (5 bases). V was trimmed by 3 bases and J by 3 bases, leaving 12 bases between them. This CDR3 spans 14 amino acids. The germline V gene has CDR1 PRHDT and CDR2 FYEKMQ (reference sequence). Here the CDR3 reads CASSFQGGYYEQYF. The CDR3 nucleotides are TGTGCCAGCAGCTTCCAGGGCGGATACTACGAGCAGTACTTC.

This clonotype came up many times. The size of this beta chain means little, since it is a stray read in a library made for alpha chains. V usage is TRBV28 and J usage is TRBJ2-3, with 7 bases that match TRBD1. Germline CDR1 is MDHEN and CDR2 is SYDVKM. V shed 5 bases, J shed 2 bases, and the junction held 13 bases outside the gene matches. The CDR3 spans 17 residues. DNA for the CDR3: TGTGCCAGCAGTGATCAGACAGGGCTCGGAGACACAGATACGCAGTATTTT. Encoded protein: CASSDQTGLGDTDTQYF.

On this clonotype: Little can be read into the size of this beta chain, an off-target read in a library designed for alpha chains. V usage is TRBV4-3 and J usage is TRBJ2-2; the D call may be TRBD1 or TRBD2 (6 bases each). Per germline, CDR1 LGHNA and CDR2 YSLEER. Trimming removed 0 bases from V and 6 bases from J, with 17 bases in between. This CDR3 is 17 amino acids long. The CDR3 DNA reads as TGCGCCAGCAGCCAAGATACGGGGGCGAATGTTGCCGGGGAGCTGTTTTTT. Translating it yields CASSQDTGANVAGELFF.

In this sample, this clonotype turned up a few times. The library was prepared for alpha chains; this beta chain is a stray read, so its frequency means little. The chain joins TRBV3-1 to TRBJ2-1, with TRBD2 identical over 7 bases. J lost 7 bases, V lost 2 bases, and 8 bases had no gene match. This CDR3 contains 15 residues. Germline CDR1 LGHDT, CDR2 YNNKEL (reference sequence). The CDR3 coding sequence is TGTGCCAGCAGCCAATTTATCCGGGGGGTAAATGAGCAGTTCTTC. It codes for CASSQFIRGVNEQFF.

This clonotype was seen at least ten times. This beta chain represents an off-target read in a library built for alpha chains; its size is of limited meaning. V is TRBV6-1 and J is TRBJ2-2; a weak D match, TRBD2 (5 bases). Germline CDR1 reads MNHNS; CDR2 reads SASEGT. The CDR3 sequence is 14 residues long. The V end was cut by 2 bases, the J end by 5 bases, with 9 bases between. CDR3 amino acids: CASSEYGVTGELFF. CDR3 sequence (DNA): TGTGCCAGCAGTGAATACGGGGTAACCGGGGAGCTGTTTTTT.

This clonotype was picked up many times. The size of this beta chain means little, since it is a stray read in a library made for alpha chains. The chain uses TRBV28 and TRBJ2-1; 9 nucleotides align to TRBD1. Germline CDR1 reads MDHEN; CDR2 reads SYDVKM. V lost 5 bases to trimming and J lost 10 bases; unmatched junction nucleotides: 12. This CDR3 region has 15 residues. CDR3 bases: TGTGCCAGCAGTCTAACCGGGACAGGGAGGAGGGAGCAGTTCTTC. Translating gives CASSLTGTGRREQFF.

This clonotype was found many times. Since the library was made to target alpha chains, this beta chain is a stray read and its abundance is not meaningful. The chain couples TRBV15 to TRBJ2-3, with D perhaps TRBD2 (5 bases). The CDR3 is 12 residues long. Trimming removed 5 bases at V and 6 bases at J, with 9 bases between. Germline CDR1 and CDR2: LNHNV and YYDKDF (reference sequence). The CDR3 sequence: CATSAEGDTQYF. As DNA, the CDR3 is TGTGCCACCAGCGCTGAGGGCGATACGCAGTATTTT.

As for this clonotype: This beta chain is an off-target read within a library intended for alpha chains, so its frequency means little. The chain carries TRBV20-1 and TRBJ1-5, with 7 bases matching TRBD1. V dropped 3 bases and J dropped 5; count of bases not matched to a gene: 10. This CDR3 is 15 amino acids long. CDR1 DFQATT and CDR2 SNEGSKA come from the germline V gene (reference sequence). CDR3 residues: CSASPRGGKDQPQHF. Here the CDR3 DNA reads TGCAGTGCTAGTCCCAGGGGGGGAAAAGATCAGCCCCAGCATTTT.

Worth noting for this clonotype: As an off-target read in a library built for alpha chains, this beta chain has a frequency of little significance. The chain employs TRBV6-1 and TRBJ1-3; D possibly corresponds to TRBD1 (6 bases). The V end lost 6 bases, the J end lost 9 bases, and 15 bases lay between the germline ends. The CDR3 loop spans 13 amino acids. CDR1 is MNHNS, CDR2 SASEGT, per germline. CDR3 region: CASRQGNGGTIYF. The CDR3 DNA reads TGTGCCAGCAGGCAGGGGAATGGTGGCACCATATATTTT.

This clonotype was counted many times. This beta chain appears as a stray read in a library generated for alpha chains; its size is not informative. V is TRBV7-2 and J is TRBJ2-5, with D unresolved. V gave up 0 bases and J gave up 5 bases, with 13 bases separating them. Germline V gene data show CDR1 as SGHTA and CDR2 as FQGNSA. The CDR3 contains 15 residues. DNA for the CDR3: TGTGCCAGCAGCTTAGCCGCGGCACGTGGGGAGACCCAGTACTTC. It translates to CASSLAAARGETQYF.

To note about this clonotype: Because this beta chain is a stray read in a library intended to capture alpha chains, its abundance should not be given much weight. The chain has TRBV6-5 and TRBJ1-4; no clear D. The CDR3 sequence is 13 residues long. V was clipped by 2 bases and J by 8 bases, with 9 bases between them. Germline V CDR1 and CDR2: MNHEY, SVGAGI. DNA for the CDR3: TGTGCCAGCAGTTACAGACAACAGGAAAAACTGTTTTTT. The encoded protein is CASSYRQQEKLFF.

This clonotype was detected a few times. This beta chain is a stray read from a library made for alpha chains; its abundance is not meaningful. The chain carries TRBV27 and TRBJ2-7, with 8 nucleotides matching TRBD1. Germline V gene sequence: CDR1 MNHEY, CDR2 SMNVEV (reference sequence). The V segment lost 8 bases and the J segment 6 bases; nucleotides outside the gene matches: 12. There are 14 residues in the CDR3. CDR3 DNA: TGTGCCAGCGGCTGGCAGGGGGCCTTGAGCGAGCAGTACTTC. Its translation is CASGWQGALSEQYF.

About this clonotype: This beta chain was picked up by a library intended for alpha chains and is off target, so its count carries little meaning. This chain uses TRBV6-2 or TRBV6-3 with TRBJ2-3; D gene ambiguous. This CDR3 contains 13 residues. Germline V gene lookup returns CDR1 MNHEY and CDR2 SVGEGT. The V and J ends lost 6 bases and 6 bases respectively, with 13 bases between them. CDR3 protein: CASSPSARDTQYF. CDR3 in DNA: TGTGCCAGCAGCCCGTCTGCCCGCGATACGCAGTATTTT.